The T cell receptor (beta chain) under discussion was sequenced for a study of blood T cells in healthy people across ages. The germline CDR1 and CDR2 sequences are SEHNR and FQNEAQ (reference sequence). Trimming cost V 5 bases and J 4 bases, with 17 bases left between them. The CDR3 has 15 amino acids. Concerning this clonotype itself: Its antigen remains unknown.

Broader study findings: Versus aged donors, long-lived donors had higher diversity and more naive CD4+ cells. Significant beta diversity loss was already apparent by age approximately 38, declining roughly linearly.

With a J-beta primer mix and a sample-barcoded 5' primer, a second PCR ran about 7 to 12 cycles. TCRdb used MiXCR to reprocess the 5' RACE reads, holding one entry per CDR3 protein. The table has hundreds of thousands of distinct CDR3 sequences, nearly 60% seen once. The V gene is TRBV7-9, the J gene TRBJ1-2, with D perhaps TRBD1 (6 bases). The receptor's source is a man aged 25-45 years in good health. The specimen was blood. CDR3 residues: CASSPKDSSGYGYTF. The CDR3 bases are TGTGCCAGCAGCCCTAAGGACAGTTCTGGCTATGGCTACACCTTC.